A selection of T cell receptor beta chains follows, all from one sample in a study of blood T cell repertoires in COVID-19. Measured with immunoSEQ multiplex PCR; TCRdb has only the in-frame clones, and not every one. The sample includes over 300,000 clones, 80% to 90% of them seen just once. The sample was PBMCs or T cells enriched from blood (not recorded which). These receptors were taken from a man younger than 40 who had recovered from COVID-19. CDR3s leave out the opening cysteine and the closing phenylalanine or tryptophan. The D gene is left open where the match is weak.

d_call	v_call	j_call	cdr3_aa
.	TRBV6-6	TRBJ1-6	ASTDHAPGYNSPLH
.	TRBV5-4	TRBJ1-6	ASSLETGGNSPLH
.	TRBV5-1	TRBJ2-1	VSSSHISSPF
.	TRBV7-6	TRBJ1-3	ASSPGQGAGNTIY
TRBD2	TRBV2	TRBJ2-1	ASSEQRGGNEQF
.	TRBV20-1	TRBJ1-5	SAGQDQPQH
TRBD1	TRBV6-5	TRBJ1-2	ADVPQGTDGYT
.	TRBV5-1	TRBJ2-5	ASSFSETQY
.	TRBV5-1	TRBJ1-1	ASSPQGGANTEAF
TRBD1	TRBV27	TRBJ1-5	ASRYTGGSQPQH
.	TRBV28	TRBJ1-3	ASSSTSSGNTIY
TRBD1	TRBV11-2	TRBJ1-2	ASSTPGGRGYT
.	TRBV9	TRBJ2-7	ASSSEGQTSSYEQY
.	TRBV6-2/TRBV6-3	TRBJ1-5	ASSYLGRNQPQH
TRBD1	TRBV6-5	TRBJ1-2	ATPLPGQGYGYT
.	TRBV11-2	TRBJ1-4	ASSLSAGLVEKLF
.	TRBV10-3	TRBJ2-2	AISLQGGNTGELF
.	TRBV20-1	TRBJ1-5	SASRSRGDQPQH
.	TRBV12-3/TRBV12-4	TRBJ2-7	ASRNPGGEQY
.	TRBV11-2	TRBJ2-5	ASSLDQGRETQY
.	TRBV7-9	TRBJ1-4	ASSSGSVPEKLF
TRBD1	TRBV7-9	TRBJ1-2	ASSRQGVGGYT
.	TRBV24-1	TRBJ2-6	ATSDRTVSGANVLT
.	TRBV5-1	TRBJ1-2	ASSLEPNLDYGYT
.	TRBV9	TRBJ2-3	ASSVTGSPSTDTQY
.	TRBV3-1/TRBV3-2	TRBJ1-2	ASSQARELNYGYT
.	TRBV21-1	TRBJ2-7	ASSVARDRVCYEQY
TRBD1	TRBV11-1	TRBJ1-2	ASSLASGTGSYGYT
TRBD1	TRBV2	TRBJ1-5	ASSFGTGNNQPQH
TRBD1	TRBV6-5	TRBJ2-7	ASSFRQGKTYEQY
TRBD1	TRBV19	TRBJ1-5	ASSIHSGGNQPQH
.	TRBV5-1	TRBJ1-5	ASSPDGLSNQPQH
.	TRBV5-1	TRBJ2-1	ASSLALAYNEQF
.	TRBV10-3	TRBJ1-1	AISDEDSQNTEAF